The 32 T cell receptor beta chains given below trace back to one sample, sequenced in a study of blood T cell repertoires in COVID-19. Sequencing was performed with immunoSEQ multiplex PCR; in TCRdb, only in-frame clones are kept and a portion is missing. The data show 130,000 to 150,000 clones, 70% to 80% seen once. Material: peripheral blood. These TCRs come from a woman in her 70s with COVID-19, enrolled during active disease.

The chain recombines TRBV2 with TRBJ1-5; D is unclear. Germline CDR1 SNHLY, CDR2 FYNNEI. V was pared by 5 bases and J by 7 bases, with 9 bases between. The CDR3 consists of 12 residues. CDR3 amino acids: CASSSGQQPQHF. The CDR3 region has the DNA TGTGCCAGCAGTTCGGGTCAACAGCCCCAGCATTTT.

This rearrangement joins TRBV19 to TRBJ1-5, with 9 bases that match TRBD1. Unmatched junction bases numbered 9, after V lost 8 bases and J lost 4 bases. The CDR3 loop spans 15 amino acids. Per the germline V gene, CDR1 is LNHDA and CDR2 is SQIVND (reference sequence). CDR3 loop: CASQEGGTGNQPQHF. The CDR3, as DNA: TGTGCCAGTCAAGAGGGCGGGACAGGGAATCAGCCCCAGCATTTT.

The chain links TRBV7-8 to TRBJ1-1; 8 bases align to TRBD1. CDR1 SGHVS and CDR2 FQNEAQ come from the germline V gene. Trimming cost V 5 bases and J 2 bases; bases outside gene matches: 13. The CDR3 length is 17 residues. CDR3 nucleotides: TGTGCCAGCAGCCGGACCCAGGGGGCTGGGCTCAACACTGAAGCTTTCTTT. Translated, it gives CASSRTQGAGLNTEAFF.

This clone was observed once. The chain has TRBV6-1 and TRBJ1-4; TRBD1 aligns across 7 bases. Per germline, CDR1 MNHNS and CDR2 SASEGT. V dropped 3 bases and J dropped 8; count of bases not matched to a gene: 9. This CDR3 region has 15 residues. CDR3 protein: CASSDRGMLKEKLFF. CDR3 coding DNA: TGTGCCAGCAGTGACAGGGGGATGCTAAAGGAAAAACTGTTTTTT.

The CDR3 region has the DNA TGTGCCAGCAGCCGGACAGGGGTACAAGAGACCCAGTACTTC. It encodes CASSRTGVQETQYF. The chain recombines TRBV4-2 with TRBJ2-5; 9 positions agree with TRBD1. Germline V lookup: CDR1 LGHNA, CDR2 YNFKEQ. CDR3 length: 14 residues. After removal of 4 bases from V and 2 bases from J, the junction contained 2 bases not matched to a gene.

The genes are TRBV7-6 and TRBJ1-5; 7 nucleotides agree with TRBD1. Germline CDR1 reads SGHVS; CDR2 reads FNYEAQ. CDR3 length equals 15 residues. V shed 5 bases and J 5 bases; nucleotides not matched to a gene: 9. The CDR3 DNA sequence: TGTGCCAGCAGCCCGCACCCCAGGGGGGATCAGCCCCAGCATTTT. Encoded protein: CASSPHPRGDQPQHF. Together with reference TRBV7-6 and TRBJ1-5, the CDR3 gives the full variable domain: GAGVSQSPRYKVTKRGQDVALRCDPISGHVSLYWYRQALGQGPEFLTYFNYEAQQDKSGLPNDRFSAERPEGSISTLTIQRTEQRDSAMYRCASSPHPRGDQPQHFGDGTRLSIL.

This chain connects TRBV6-5 to TRBJ1-3; no definite D call. The V and J ends lost 6 bases and 0 bases respectively, with 9 bases between them. CDR3 length equals 14 residues. The germline V gene encodes CDR1 MNHEY and CDR2 SVGAGI. In DNA, the CDR3 is TGTGCCAGCAGCTCCATCAGCTCTGGAAACACCATATATTTT. The encoded protein is CASSSISSGNTIYF.

The chain has TRBV11-2 and TRBJ1-1; 7 bases agree with TRBD1. The CDR3 totals 14 residues. CDR1 and CDR2 (germline): SGHAT, FQNNGV. Trimming at V came to 5 bases and at J to 5 bases, leaving 8 bases not matched to a gene. CDR3 residues: CASSAQGVGTEAFF. The CDR3 DNA is TGTGCCAGCAGCGCTCAGGGGGTAGGGACTGAAGCTTTCTTT.

This rearrangement joins TRBV6-1 to TRBJ2-1, with 10 bases matching TRBD2. The CDR3 consists of 14 residues. The germline V gene has CDR1 MNHNS and CDR2 SASEGT. V shed 3 bases, J shed 6 bases, and the junction held 2 bases outside the gene matches. The CDR3 region is CASSDTSGVNEQFF. CDR3 DNA: TGTGCCAGCAGTGATACTAGCGGGGTCAATGAGCAGTTCTTC.

The V gene is TRBV18, the J gene TRBJ2-7, with a tentative D call TRBD2 (5 bases). The CDR3 runs to 15 residues. Between the trimmed V and J ends, which lost 9 bases and 6 bases, there was a span of 24 bases. Germline CDR1 KGHSH, CDR2 LQKENI. CDR3 in amino acids: CASSKTPTGSGEQYF. CDR3 bases: TGTGCCAGTTCAAAGACGCCGACGGGATCCGGCGAGCAGTACTTC.

The chain recombines TRBV10-3 with TRBJ2-1, with 9 bases lining up with TRBD2. The germline V gene encodes CDR1 ENHRY and CDR2 SYGVKD. This CDR3 is 13 amino acids long. Trimming removed 4 bases from V and 11 bases from J; junction bases left unmatched: 6. The CDR3 nucleotides are TGTGCCATCAGTGGTGGCGGGGGGGGCCAGCAGTTCTTC. It codes for CAISGGGGGQQFF.

This sequence joins TRBV5-4 and TRBJ2-1, with 9 bases matching TRBD1. Germline assignment: CDR1 SGHNT and CDR2 YYREEE (reference sequence). The CDR3 consists of 13 residues. The junction had 10 bases not matched to a gene; V was cut back by 3 bases and J by 15 bases. CDR3 loop: CASSSPDRGERFF. DNA for the CDR3: TGTGCCAGCAGCTCCCCCGACAGGGGGGAGAGGTTCTTC.

The chain uses TRBV30 and TRBJ2-2, with D perhaps matching TRBD2 (6 bases). Germline V CDR1 and CDR2: GTSNPN, SVGIG (reference sequence). V lost 3 bases and J 2 bases, leaving 16 bases between the germline ends. The CDR3 extends over 16 amino acids. The CDR3 reads CAWRRGLASNTGELFF. Here the CDR3 DNA reads TGTGCCTGGAGAAGGGGACTTGCCAGCAACACCGGGGAGCTGTTTTTT. Full variable domain (rest looked up from reference TRBV30 and TRBJ2-2): SQTIHQWPATLVQPVGSPLSLECTVEGTSNPNLYWYRQAAGRGLQLLFYSVGIGQISSEVPQNLSASRPQDRQFILSSKKLLLSDSGFYLCAWRRGLASNTGELFFGEGSRLTVL.

The rearrangement uses TRBV18 and TRBJ2-7, with 7 bases aligning to TRBD1. Germline V gives CDR1 KGHSH, CDR2 LQKENI. The CDR3 consists of 12 residues. J lost 6 bases, V lost 2 bases, and 1 base had no gene match. CDR3 sequence (DNA): TGTGCCAGCTCACCAAGGACAGGCGAGCAGTACTTC. This sequence encodes CASSPRTGEQYF.

The chain links TRBV30 to TRBJ1-6, with D hard to call. The germline V gene encodes CDR1 GTSNPN and CDR2 SVGIG (reference sequence). The CDR3 is 12 amino acids. V was shortened by 4 bases and J by 6 bases, with 7 bases between the two germline ends. Here the CDR3 DNA reads TGTGCCTGGAATATAGCTAATTCACCCCTCCACTTT. Translated: CAWNIANSPLHF. Filled out from reference TRBV30 and TRBJ1-6, the complete variable domain reads SQTIHQWPATLVQPVGSPLSLECTVEGTSNPNLYWYRQAAGRGLQLLFYSVGIGQISSEVPQNLSASRPQDRQFILSSKKLLLSDSGFYLCAWNIANSPLHFGNGTRLTVT.

V usage is TRBV28 and J usage is TRBJ1-2; 9 nucleotides match TRBD1. Germline V gives CDR1 MDHEN, CDR2 SYDVKM. V shed 6 bases, J shed 5 bases, and the junction held 7 bases outside the gene matches. The CDR3 is 14 residues long. This CDR3 reads CASSPGTGRYGYTF. The CDR3 DNA sequence: TGTGCCAGCAGCCCCGGGACAGGGAGGTATGGCTACACCTTC.

This rearrangement joins TRBV7-9 to TRBJ1-2; D may be TRBD1 (5 bases). V gave up 10 bases and J gave up 2 bases, with 14 bases separating them. This CDR3 has 13 residues. Germline CDR1 and CDR2: SEHNR and FQNEAQ (reference sequence). CDR3 protein: CATPQDGNYGYTF. The CDR3 nucleotides are TGTGCCACGCCACAGGACGGAAACTATGGCTACACCTTC.

This clone has a handful of counts. The CDR3, as DNA: TGCGCCAGCAGCTTGGGGCCACAGGAGGGAGAGACCCAGTACTTC. It codes for CASSLGPQEGETQYF. V is TRBV5-1 and J is TRBJ2-5, with D maybe TRBD2 (6 bases). CDR1 is SGHRS and CDR2 is YFSETQ in the germline V gene. The CDR3 covers 15 residues. V dropped 0 bases and J dropped 4 bases, with 13 bases sitting between them.

The genes are TRBV5-1 and TRBJ1-2, with TRBD1 identical over 12 bases. This CDR3 is built from 15 residues. Looked up from germline, CDR1 is SGHRS and CDR2 is YFSETQ. V trimming: 1 base; J trimming: 6 bases; junction bases outside the gene matches: 4. The CDR3 here is CASSLPGQGANGYTF. CDR3 sequence (DNA): TGCGCCAGCAGCTTGCCGGGACAGGGGGCGAATGGCTACACCTTC.

The chain carries TRBV5-4 and TRBJ1-2; 7 bases agree with TRBD1. V lost 1 base, J lost 4 bases, and 10 bases stayed unmatched. The germline gives CDR1 SGHNT, CDR2 YYREEE (reference sequence). CDR3 length equals 16 residues. The CDR3 spells CASSLRSGQTIYGYTF. CDR3 nucleotide sequence: TGTGCCAGCAGCTTGCGGTCGGGACAGACTATCTATGGCTACACCTTC.

This clone came up a few times. The chain couples TRBV6-2 or TRBV6-3 to TRBJ1-2; TRBD1 matches 8 bases. The germline gives CDR1 MNHEY, CDR2 SVGEGT. The CDR3 has 14 residues. V shed 5 bases and J 7 bases; nucleotides not matched to a gene: 9. The CDR3 loop is CASSNRDRSRGYTF. CDR3 coding DNA: TGTGCCAGCAGTAATCGGGACAGGTCGCGTGGCTACACCTTC.

This rearrangement joins TRBV28 to TRBJ1-1, with D possibly TRBD1 on 6 matching bases. The CDR3 has 13 amino acids. Germline V CDR1 and CDR2: MDHEN, SYDVKM. Trimming took off 7 bases at V and 2 bases at J, with 11 bases between the two ends. The DNA of the CDR3 is TGTGCCAGCACCATAGGGGGAAACACTGAAGCTTTCTTT. Translating gives CASTIGGNTEAFF.

This clone was observed a few times. V usage is TRBV12-3 or TRBV12-4 and J usage is TRBJ1-1; D gene ambiguous. The CDR3 runs 13 residues. V was trimmed by 6 bases and J by 8 bases, leaving 16 bases between them. CDR3 nucleotide sequence: TGTGCCAGCAGCCCAGGCGTGGGCTTGGAAGCTTTCTTT. It translates to CASSPGVGLEAFF.

The J gene is TRBJ1-1, the V gene TRBV19; TRBD1 is a possible D gene (6 bases). Germline-derived CDR1 and CDR2 are LNHDA and SQIVND (reference sequence). Between the trimmed V and J ends, which lost 7 bases and 4 bases, there was a span of 19 bases. The CDR3 has 15 amino acids. For the CDR3, the DNA is TGTGCCAGTAAGACACAGGGCGGGGGAACCACTGAAGCTTTCTTT. Translation gives CASKTQGGGTTEAFF.

The chain joins TRBV28 to TRBJ2-3; TRBD2 is a possible D gene (6 bases). This CDR3 region has 15 residues. Germline CDR1 MDHEN, CDR2 SYDVKM. V lost 6 bases and J 1 base, leaving 14 bases between the germline ends. The DNA of the CDR3 is TGTGCCAGCAGCTCGACTAGGGAGCGCACAGATACGCAGTATTTT. Its translation: CASSSTRERTDTQYF.

The gene calls are TRBV24-1 and TRBJ1-1, with D perhaps matching TRBD1 (5 bases). Germline-derived CDR1 and CDR2 are KGHDR and SFDVKD. CDR3 length: 14 residues. Between the trimmed V and J ends, which lost 5 bases and 2 bases, there was a span of 11 bases. CDR3 sequence reads: CATSGPGENTEAFF. In nucleotides, the CDR3 is TGTGCCACCAGTGGGCCGGGGGAAAACACTGAAGCTTTCTTT.

The chain uses TRBV7-8 and TRBJ1-2; 7 nucleotides match TRBD1. CDR1 and CDR2 (germline): SGHVS, FQNEAQ. V trimming: 10 bases; J trimming: 4 bases; junction bases outside the gene matches: 9. The CDR3 runs to 13 residues. This CDR3 is CAIRNRGGYGYTF. Written as DNA, the CDR3 is TGTGCCATCAGAAACAGGGGAGGCTATGGCTACACCTTC.

This chain joins TRBV9 and TRBJ1-3; 7 nucleotides align to TRBD1. The CDR3 is 15 residues long. V shed 7 bases, J shed 3 bases, and the junction held 10 bases outside the gene matches. Per the germline V gene, CDR1 is SGDLS and CDR2 is YYNGEE. In nucleotides, the CDR3 is TGTGCCAGCGCCGGATCGACAGGGCGTGGAAACACCATATATTTT. Amino acids: CASAGSTGRGNTIYF.

This chain connects TRBV6-5 to TRBJ1-4; D remains ambiguous. Trimming took off 3 bases at V and 4 bases at J, with 12 bases between the two ends. The CDR3 runs 15 residues. Looked up from germline, CDR1 is MNHEY and CDR2 is SVGAGI. Here the CDR3 DNA reads TGTGCCAGCAGTTATTACCCGGTTCATAATGAAAAACTGTTTTTT. It codes for CASSYYPVHNEKLFF.

This chain joins TRBV7-9 and TRBJ2-3, with a weak D call TRBD1 (6 bases). The CDR3 spans 14 residues. V was cut by 6 bases and J by 1 base, with 11 bases left in between. Germline-derived CDR1 and CDR2 are SEHNR and FQNEAQ (reference sequence). This CDR3 reads CASREQGGTDTQYF. The CDR3 DNA is TGTGCCAGCAGGGAACAGGGAGGCACAGATACGCAGTATTTT.

This chain joins TRBV19 and TRBJ1-5; 9 nucleotides align to TRBD1. CDR3 length: 15 amino acids. The trim removed 5 bases at V and 2 bases at J, leaving 4 bases unmatched. The germline gives CDR1 LNHDA, CDR2 SQIVND (reference sequence). The CDR3 is CASSPRQGGNQPQHF. The DNA for the CDR3 is TGTGCCAGTAGTCCGAGACAGGGGGGCAATCAGCCCCAGCATTTT.

The CDR3 is CASSQAPRGDTQYF. CDR3 bases: TGCGCCAGCAGCCAAGCACCCCGGGGAGATACGCAGTATTTT. The chain links TRBV4-1 to TRBJ2-3, with D tentatively TRBD2 (5 bases). With 1 base removed from V and 5 bases from J, the gap between germline ends came to 10 bases. This CDR3 has 14 amino acids. CDR1 and CDR2 (germline): MGHRA, YSYEKL.